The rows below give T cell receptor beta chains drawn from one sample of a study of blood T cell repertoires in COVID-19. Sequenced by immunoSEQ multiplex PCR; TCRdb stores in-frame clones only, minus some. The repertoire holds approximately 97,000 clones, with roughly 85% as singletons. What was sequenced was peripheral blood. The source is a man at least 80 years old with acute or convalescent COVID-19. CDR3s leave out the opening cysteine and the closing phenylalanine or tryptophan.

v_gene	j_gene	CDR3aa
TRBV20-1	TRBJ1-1	SATEIREAF
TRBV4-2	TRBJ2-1	ASSQGIDPAANEQF
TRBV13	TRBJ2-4	ASSEPGLAEGGKNIQY
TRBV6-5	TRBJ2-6	ASKASSGANVLT
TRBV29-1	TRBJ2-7	SAVRSLGSYEQY
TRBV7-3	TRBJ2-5	ASSRQGAFQETQY
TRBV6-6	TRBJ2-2	ASSHISGRALSGELF
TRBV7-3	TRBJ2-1	ASSETVLLAGVPF
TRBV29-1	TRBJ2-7	SAHSLGGYEQY
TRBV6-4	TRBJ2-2	ASRTQGGTGELF
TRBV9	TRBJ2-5	ASSALLAGGKETQY
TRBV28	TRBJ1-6	ASIPPGVGNSPLH
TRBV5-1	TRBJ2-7	ASSLARREGLRNEQY